This T cell receptor (beta chain) emerged from a study of T-cell memory formation after mild COVID-19. This CDR3 has 13 amino acids. V was shortened by 1 base and J by 5 bases, with 9 bases between the two germline ends. As concerns this clonotype: Its antigen is undetermined.

General study points: Mainly CM and EM harbored the contracting CD4+ clones; mainly EMRA harbored the CD8+ ones.

5'RACE, which relied on constant-segment primers, yielded TCR alpha and TCR beta cDNA libraries carrying sample barcodes and UMIs. One entry per CDR3 protein, called by TCRdb with MiXCR from the 5' RACE reads. The data show 250,000 to 300,000 distinct CDR3 sequences, roughly 15% seen once. Sequencing used PBMCs or a T cell subset sorted from them (not recorded which). This TCR came from a man between 18 and 29 years old who had mild COVID-19 (a few samples of this study predate the infection). Cell type and time point are not known. The genes are TRBV12-3 or TRBV12-4 and TRBJ2-7; no firm D call. DNA for the CDR3: TGTGCCAGCAGTTTAGACAGATTCAACGAGCAGTACTTC. Translation: CASSLDRFNEQYF.